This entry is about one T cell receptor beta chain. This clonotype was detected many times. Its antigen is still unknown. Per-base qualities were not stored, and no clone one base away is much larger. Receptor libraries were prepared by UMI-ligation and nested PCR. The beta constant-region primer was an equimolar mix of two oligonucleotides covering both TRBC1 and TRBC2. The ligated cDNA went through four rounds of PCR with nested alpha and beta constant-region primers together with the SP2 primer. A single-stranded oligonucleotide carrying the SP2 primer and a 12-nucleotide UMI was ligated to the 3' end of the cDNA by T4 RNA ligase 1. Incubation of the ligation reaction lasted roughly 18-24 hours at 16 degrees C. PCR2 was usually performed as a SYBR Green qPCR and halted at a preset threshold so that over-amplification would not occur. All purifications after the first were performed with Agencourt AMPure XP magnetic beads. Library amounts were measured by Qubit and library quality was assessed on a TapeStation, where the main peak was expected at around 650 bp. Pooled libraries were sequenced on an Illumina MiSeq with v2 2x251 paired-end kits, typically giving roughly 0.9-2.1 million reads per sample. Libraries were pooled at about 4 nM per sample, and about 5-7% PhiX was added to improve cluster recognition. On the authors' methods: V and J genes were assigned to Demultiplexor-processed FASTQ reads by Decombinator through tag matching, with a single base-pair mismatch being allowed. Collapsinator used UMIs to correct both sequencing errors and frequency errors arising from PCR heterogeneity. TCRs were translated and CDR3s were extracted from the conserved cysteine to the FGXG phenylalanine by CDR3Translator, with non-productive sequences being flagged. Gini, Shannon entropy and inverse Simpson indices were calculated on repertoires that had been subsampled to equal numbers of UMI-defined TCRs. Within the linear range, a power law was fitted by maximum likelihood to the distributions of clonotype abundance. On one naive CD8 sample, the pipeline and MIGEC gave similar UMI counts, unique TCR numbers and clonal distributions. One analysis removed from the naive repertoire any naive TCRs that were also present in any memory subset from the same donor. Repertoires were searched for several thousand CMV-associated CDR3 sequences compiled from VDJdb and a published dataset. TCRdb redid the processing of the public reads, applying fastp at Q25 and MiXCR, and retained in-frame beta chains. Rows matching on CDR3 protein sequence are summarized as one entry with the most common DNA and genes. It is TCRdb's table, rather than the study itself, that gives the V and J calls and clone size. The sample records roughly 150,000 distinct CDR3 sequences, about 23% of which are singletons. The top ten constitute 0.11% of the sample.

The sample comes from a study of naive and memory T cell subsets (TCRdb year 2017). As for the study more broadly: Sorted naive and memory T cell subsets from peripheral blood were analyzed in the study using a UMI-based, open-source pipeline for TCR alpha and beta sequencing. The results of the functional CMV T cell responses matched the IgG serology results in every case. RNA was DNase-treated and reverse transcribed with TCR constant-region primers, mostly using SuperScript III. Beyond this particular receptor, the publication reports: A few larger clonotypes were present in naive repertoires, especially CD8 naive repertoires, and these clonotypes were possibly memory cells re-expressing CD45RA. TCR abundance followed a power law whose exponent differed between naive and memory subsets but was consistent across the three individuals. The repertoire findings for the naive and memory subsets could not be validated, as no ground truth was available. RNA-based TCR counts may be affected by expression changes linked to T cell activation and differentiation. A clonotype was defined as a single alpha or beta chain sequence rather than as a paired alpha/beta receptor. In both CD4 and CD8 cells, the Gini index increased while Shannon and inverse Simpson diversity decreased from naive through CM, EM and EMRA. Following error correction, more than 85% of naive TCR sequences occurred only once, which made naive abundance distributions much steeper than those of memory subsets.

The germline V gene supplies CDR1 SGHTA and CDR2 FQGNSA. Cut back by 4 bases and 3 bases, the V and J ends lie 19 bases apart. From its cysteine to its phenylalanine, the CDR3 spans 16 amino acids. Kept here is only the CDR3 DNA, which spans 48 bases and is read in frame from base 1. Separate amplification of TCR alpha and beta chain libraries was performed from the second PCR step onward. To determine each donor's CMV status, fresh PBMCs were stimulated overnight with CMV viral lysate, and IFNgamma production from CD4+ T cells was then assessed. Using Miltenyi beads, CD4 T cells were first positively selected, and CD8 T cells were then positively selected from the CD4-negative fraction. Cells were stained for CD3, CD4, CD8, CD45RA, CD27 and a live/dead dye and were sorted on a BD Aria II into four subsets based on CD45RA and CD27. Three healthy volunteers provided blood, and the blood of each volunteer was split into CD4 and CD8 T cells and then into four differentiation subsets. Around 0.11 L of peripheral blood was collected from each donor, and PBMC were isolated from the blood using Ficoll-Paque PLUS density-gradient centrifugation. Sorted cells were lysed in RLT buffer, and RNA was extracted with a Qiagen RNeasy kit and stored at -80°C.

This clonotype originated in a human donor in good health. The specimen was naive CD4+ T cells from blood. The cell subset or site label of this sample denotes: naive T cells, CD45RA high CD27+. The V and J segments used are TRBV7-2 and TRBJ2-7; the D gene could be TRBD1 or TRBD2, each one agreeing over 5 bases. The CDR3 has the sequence CASSSLRDGRSYEQYF. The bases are TGTGCCAGCAGCTCCCTCCGGGACGGAAGAAGCTACGAGCAGTACTTC.